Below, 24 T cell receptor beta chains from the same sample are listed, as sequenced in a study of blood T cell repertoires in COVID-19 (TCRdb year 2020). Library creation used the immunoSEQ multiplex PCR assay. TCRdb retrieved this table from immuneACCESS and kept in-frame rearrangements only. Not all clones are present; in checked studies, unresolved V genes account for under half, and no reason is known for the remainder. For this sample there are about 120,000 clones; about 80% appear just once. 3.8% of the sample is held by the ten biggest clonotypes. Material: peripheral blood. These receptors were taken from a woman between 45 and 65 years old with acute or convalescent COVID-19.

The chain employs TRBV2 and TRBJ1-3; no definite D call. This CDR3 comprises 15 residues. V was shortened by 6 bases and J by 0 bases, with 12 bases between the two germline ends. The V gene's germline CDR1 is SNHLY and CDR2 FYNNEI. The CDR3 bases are TGTGCCAGCAGCCTTGGCAGTCTCTCTGGAAACACCATATATTTT. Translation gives CASSLGSLSGNTIYF.

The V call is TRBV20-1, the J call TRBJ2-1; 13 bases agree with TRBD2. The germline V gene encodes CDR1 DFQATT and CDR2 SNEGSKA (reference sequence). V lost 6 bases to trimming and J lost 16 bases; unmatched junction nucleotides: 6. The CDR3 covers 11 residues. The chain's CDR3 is CSAEGLAGTFF. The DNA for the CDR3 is TGCAGTGCAGAGGGACTAGCGGGAACTTTCTTC.

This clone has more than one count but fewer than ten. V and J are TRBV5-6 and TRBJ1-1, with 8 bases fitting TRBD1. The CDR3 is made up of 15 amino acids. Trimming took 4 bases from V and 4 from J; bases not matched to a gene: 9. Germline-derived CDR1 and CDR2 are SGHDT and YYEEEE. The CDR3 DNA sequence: TGTGCCAGCAGCCCGCAGGGGGCCCTGCCCACTGAAGCTTTCTTT. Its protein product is CASSPQGALPTEAFF.

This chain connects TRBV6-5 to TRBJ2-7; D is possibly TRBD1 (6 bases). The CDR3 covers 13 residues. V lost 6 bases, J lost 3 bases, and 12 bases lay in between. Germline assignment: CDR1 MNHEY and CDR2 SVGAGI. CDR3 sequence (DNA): TGTGCCAGCAGCGATGGACAGCTCTACGAGCAGTACTTC. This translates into CASSDGQLYEQYF.

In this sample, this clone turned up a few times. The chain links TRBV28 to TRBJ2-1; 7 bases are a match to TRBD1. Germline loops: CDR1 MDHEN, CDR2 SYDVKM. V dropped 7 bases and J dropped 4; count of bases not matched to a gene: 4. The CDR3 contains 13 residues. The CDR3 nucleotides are TGTGCCAGCACCGAGACAGGGTACAATGAGCAGTTCTTC. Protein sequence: CASTETGYNEQFF. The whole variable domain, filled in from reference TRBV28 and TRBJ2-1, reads DVKVTQSSRYLVKRTGEKVFLECVQDMDHENMFWYRQDPGLGLRLIYFSYDVKMKEKGDIPEGYSVSREKKERFSLILESASTNQTSMYLCASTETGYNEQFFGPGTRLTVL.

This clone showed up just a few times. The CDR3, as DNA: TGTGCCACCTCAACCGACAGGGCTGACGGCTACACCTTC. Protein: CATSTDRADGYTF. This chain joins TRBV10-3 and TRBJ1-2; 7 nucleotides agree with TRBD1. Trimming removed 10 bases from V and 8 bases from J; junction bases left unmatched: 13. Germline V lookup: CDR1 ENHRY, CDR2 SYGVKD. This CDR3 region has 13 residues.

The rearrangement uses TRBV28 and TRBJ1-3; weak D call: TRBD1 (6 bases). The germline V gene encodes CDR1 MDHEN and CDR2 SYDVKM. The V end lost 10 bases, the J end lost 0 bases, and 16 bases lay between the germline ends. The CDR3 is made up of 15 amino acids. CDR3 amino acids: CATRRWDTSGNTIYF. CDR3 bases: TGTGCCACCCGGCGTTGGGACACCTCTGGAAACACCATATATTTT.

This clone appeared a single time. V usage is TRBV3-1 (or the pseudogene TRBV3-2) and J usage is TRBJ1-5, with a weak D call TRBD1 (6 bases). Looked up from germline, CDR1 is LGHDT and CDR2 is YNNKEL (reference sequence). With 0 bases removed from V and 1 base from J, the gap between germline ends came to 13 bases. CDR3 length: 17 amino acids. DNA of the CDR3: TGTGCCAGCAGCCAAGAAGGGGGTGCGAGGAGCAATCAGCCCCAGCATTTT. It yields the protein CASSQEGGARSNQPQHF.

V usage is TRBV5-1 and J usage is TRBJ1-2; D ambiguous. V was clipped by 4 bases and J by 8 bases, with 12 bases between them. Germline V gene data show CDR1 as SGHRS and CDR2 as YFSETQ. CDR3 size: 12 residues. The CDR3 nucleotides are TGCGCCAGCAGCCCCGGACTGAGCGGCTACACCTTC. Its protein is CASSPGLSGYTF.

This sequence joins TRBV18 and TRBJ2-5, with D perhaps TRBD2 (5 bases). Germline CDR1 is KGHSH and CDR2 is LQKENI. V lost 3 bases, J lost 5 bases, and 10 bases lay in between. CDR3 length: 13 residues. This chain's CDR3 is CASSPSGWETQYF. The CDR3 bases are TGTGCCAGCTCACCGTCGGGATGGGAGACCCAGTACTTC.

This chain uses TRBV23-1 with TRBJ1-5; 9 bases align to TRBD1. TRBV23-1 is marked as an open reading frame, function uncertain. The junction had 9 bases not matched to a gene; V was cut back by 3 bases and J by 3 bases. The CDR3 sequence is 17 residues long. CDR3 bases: TGCGCCAGCAGTCACTGCGACAGGGGGAGAGACAATCAGCCCCAGCATTTT. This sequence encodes CASSHCDRGRDNQPQHF.

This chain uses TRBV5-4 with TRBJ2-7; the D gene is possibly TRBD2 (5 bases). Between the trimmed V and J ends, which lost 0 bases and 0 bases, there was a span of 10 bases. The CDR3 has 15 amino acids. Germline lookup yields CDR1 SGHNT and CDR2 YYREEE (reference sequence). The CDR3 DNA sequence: TGTGCCAGCAGCTTGGTGGGAGTCCCCTCCTACGAGCAGTACTTC. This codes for CASSLVGVPSYEQYF.

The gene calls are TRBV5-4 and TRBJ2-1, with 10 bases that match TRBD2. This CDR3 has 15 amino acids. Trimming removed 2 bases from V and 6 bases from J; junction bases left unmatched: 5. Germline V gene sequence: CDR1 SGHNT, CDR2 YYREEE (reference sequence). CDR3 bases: TGTGCCAGCAGCTTTCAGCGGGGGGGTTCCAATGAGCAGTTCTTC. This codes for CASSFQRGGSNEQFF.

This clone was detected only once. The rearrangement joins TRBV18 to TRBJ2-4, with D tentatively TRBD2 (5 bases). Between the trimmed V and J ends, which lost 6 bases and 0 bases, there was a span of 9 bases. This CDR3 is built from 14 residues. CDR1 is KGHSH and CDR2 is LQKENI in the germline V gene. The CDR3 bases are TGTGCCAGCTCCGCTGAGGGAGCCAAAAACATTCAGTACTTC. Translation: CASSAEGAKNIQYF.

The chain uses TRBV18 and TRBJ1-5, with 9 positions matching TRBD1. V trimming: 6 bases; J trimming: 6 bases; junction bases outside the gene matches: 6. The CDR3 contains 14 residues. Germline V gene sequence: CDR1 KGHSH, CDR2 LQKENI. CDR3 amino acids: CASSGQGFGQPQHF. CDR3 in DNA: TGTGCCAGCTCGGGACAGGGTTTTGGTCAGCCCCAGCATTTT.

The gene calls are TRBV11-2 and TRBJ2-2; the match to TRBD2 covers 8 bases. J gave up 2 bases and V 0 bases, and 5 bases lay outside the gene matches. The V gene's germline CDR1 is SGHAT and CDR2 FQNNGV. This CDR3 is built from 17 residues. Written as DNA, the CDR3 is TGTGCCAGCAGCTTAGAGGGACTAGGTCTAAACACCGGGGAGCTGTTTTTT. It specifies CASSLEGLGLNTGELFF.

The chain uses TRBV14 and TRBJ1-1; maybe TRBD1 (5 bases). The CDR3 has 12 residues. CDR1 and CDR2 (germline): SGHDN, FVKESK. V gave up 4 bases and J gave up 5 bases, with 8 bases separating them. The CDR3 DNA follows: TGTGCCAGCAGCCCAGGGTGGACTGAAGCTTTCTTT. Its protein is CASSPGWTEAFF.

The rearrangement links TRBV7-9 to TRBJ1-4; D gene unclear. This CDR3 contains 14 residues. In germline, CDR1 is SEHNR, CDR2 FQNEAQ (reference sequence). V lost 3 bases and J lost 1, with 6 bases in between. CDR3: CASSLALTNEKLFF. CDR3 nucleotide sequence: TGTGCCAGCAGCTTGGCCCTAACTAATGAAAAACTGTTTTTT.

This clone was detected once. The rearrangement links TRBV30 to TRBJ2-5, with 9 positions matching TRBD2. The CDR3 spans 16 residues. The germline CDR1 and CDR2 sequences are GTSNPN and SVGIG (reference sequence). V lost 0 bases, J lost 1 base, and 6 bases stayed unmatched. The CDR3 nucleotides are TGTGCCTGGAGTGTAGGAGCGGGGGGCGGCCAAGAGACCCAGTACTTC. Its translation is CAWSVGAGGGQETQYF.

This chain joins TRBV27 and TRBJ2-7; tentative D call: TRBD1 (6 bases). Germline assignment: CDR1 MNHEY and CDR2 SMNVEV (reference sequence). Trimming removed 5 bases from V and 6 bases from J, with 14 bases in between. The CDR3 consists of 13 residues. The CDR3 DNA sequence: TGTGCCAGCAGTGCCAGGGGCGCGGTCGAGCAGTACTTC. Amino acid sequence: CASSARGAVEQYF.

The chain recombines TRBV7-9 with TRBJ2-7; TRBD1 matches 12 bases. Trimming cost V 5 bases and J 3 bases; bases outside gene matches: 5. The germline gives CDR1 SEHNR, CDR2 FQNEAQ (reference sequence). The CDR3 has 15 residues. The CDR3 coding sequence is TGTGCCAGCAGCGCTGGGACAGGGGGCTACTACGAGCAGTACTTC. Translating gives CASSAGTGGYYEQYF.

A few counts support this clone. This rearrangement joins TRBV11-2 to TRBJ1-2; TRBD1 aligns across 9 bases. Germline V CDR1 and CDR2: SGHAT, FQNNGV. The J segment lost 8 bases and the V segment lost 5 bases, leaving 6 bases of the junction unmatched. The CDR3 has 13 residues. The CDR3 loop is CASSQGQGWGYTF. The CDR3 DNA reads TGTGCCAGCAGCCAGGGACAGGGATGGGGCTACACCTTC.

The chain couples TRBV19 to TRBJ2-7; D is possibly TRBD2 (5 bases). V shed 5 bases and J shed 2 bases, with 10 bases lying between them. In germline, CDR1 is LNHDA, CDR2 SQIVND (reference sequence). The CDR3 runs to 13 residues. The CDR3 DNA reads TGTGCCAGTAGTCCGTCACTAGCCTACGAGCAGTACTTC. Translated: CASSPSLAYEQYF. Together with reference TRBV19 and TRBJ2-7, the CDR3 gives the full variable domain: DGGITQSPKYLFRKEGQNVTLSCEQNLNHDAMYWYRQDPGQGLRLIYYSQIVNDFQKGDIAEGYSVSREKKESFPLTVTSAQKNPTAFYLCASSPSLAYEQYFGPGTRLTVT.

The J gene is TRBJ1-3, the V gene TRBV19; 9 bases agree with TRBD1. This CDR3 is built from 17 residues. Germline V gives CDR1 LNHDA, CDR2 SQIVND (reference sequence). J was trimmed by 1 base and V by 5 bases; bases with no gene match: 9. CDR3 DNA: TGTGCCAGTAGTGCTACCAACAGGGGGCTGTCTGGAAACACCATATATTTT. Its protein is CASSATNRGLSGNTIYF.